The entry below gives a single T cell receptor (beta chain) sequence along with its context. Antigen specificity is unknown. Trimming cost V 0 bases and J 7 bases, with 13 bases left between them. Germline V lookup: CDR1 LNHNV, CDR2 YYDKDF (reference sequence). This CDR3 is built from 15 residues. This entry belongs to a study of T cell repertoires in cytomegalovirus infection. Study-wide results and caveats: Cumulative frequency of public TCR beta families picked out carriers of CMV plus the relevant HLA. HLA-C-restricted TCR beta clonotypes specific for CMV led the ex vivo response.

TCRdb redid the calling of the reads with MiXCR, one entry per CDR3 protein. Of some 100,000 distinct CDR3 sequences detected, roughly a quarter appear once; the ten largest clones hold 35% to 50%. The rearrangement joins TRBV15 to TRBJ2-1, with D possibly matching TRBD2 (7 bases). The TCR originated in a human donor in good health (CMV status not recorded). Some clones in this sample may be carry-over from other donors' samples. Sequenced input: CD8+ T cells from PBMCs. The CDR3 nucleotides are TGTGCCACCAGCAGAGAATTGGGGGGGGCTAATGAGCAGTTCTTC. It is translated as CATSRELGGANEQFF.